The T cell receptor (beta chain) under discussion was sequenced for a study of T cell changes during pregnancy in multiple sclerosis (dated by TCRdb to the late 2010s). Regarding the study in general: In women with multiple sclerosis, the researchers looked at how the T cell repertoire shifted as pregnancy progressed.

The library was made by the immunoSEQ multiplex PCR assay. What TCRdb holds here is the immuneACCESS table cut down to in-frame rearrangements. Part of the clones is not present; checked against another copy, under half of the missing clones reflect an unresolved V gene, and the others are unexplained. For this sample there are 43,000 or so clones; about 87% appear just once. Around 1.9% of the sample is taken by the ten largest. About this clone: The antigen this receptor binds is unknown. One base away there is no much larger clone; base qualities are not given.

The sequence derives from a female donor with multiple sclerosis, enrolled in a pregnancy study. The specimen was peripheral blood, collected in the first trimester of pregnancy.

CDR3 sequence: CASSLVALQETQYF. The sequence in DNA is TGCGCCAGCAGCTTGGTGGCTCTCCAAGAGACCCAGTACTTC. Rearrangement joined TRBV5-1 to TRBJ2-5, with the D gene call left open. The CDR3 covers 14 residues, taking in both the cysteine and the phenylalanine. Only the CDR3 portion is preserved as DNA: 42 bases, with reading frame beginning at the first base. The germline V gene sets CDR1 to SGHRS and CDR2 to YFSETQ. Trimming removed 0 bases from V and 1 base from J, leaving 7 bases between the germline ends.